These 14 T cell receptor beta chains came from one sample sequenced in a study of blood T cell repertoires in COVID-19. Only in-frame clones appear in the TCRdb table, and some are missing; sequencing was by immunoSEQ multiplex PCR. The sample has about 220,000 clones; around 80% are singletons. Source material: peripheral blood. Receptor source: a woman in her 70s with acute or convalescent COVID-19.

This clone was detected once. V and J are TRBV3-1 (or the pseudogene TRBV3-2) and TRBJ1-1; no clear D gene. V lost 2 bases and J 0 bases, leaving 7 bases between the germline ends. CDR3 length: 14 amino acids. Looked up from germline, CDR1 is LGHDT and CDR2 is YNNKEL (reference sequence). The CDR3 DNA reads TGTGCCAGCAGCCAACGGAGCATGAACACTGAAGCTTTCTTT. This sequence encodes CASSQRSMNTEAFF.

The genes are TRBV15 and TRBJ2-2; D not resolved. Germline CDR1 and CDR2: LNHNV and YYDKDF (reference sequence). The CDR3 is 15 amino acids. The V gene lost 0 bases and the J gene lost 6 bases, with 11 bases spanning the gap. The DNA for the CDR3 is TGTGCCACCAGCAGAGACACCGAGGCATCCGGGGAGCTGTTTTTT. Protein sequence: CATSRDTEASGELFF.

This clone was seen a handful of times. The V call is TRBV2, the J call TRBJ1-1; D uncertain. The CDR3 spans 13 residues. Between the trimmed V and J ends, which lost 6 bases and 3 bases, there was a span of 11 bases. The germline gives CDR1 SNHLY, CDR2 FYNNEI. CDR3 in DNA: TGTGCCAGCAGGCCTCAAGCTGACACTGAAGCTTTCTTT. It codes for CASRPQADTEAFF.

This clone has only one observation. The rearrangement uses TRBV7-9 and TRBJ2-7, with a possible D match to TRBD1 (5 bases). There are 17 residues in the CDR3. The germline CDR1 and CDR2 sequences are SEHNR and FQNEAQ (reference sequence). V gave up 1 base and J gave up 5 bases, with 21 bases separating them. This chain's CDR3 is CASSLGTTAGGFHEQYF. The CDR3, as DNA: TGTGCCAGCAGCTTAGGGACAACGGCAGGTGGGTTCCACGAGCAGTACTTC.

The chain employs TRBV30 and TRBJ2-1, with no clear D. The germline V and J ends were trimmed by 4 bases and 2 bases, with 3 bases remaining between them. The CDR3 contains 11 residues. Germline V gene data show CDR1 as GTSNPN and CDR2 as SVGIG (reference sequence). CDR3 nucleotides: TGTGCCTGGACTCCCTACAATGAGCAGTTCTTC. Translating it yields CAWTPYNEQFF.

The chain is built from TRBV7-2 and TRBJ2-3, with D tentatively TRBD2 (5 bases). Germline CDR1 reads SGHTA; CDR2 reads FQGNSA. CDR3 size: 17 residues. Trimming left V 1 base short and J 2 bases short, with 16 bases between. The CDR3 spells CASSLGRAAVNTDTQYF. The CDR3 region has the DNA TGTGCCAGCAGCTTAGGCAGAGCGGCTGTTAACACAGATACGCAGTATTTT.

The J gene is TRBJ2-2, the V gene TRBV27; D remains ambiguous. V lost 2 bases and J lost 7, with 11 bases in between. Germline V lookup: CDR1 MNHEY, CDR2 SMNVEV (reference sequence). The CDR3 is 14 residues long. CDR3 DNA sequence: TGTGCCAGCAGTTTAACGCGCGTATTCGGGGAGCTGTTTTTT. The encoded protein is CASSLTRVFGELFF.

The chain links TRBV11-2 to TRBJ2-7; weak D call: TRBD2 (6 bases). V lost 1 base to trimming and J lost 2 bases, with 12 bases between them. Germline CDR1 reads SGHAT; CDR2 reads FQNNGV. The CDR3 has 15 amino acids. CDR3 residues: CASSLGAGRAYEQYF. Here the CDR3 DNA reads TGTGCCAGCAGCTTAGGTGCGGGGCGGGCCTACGAGCAGTACTTC.

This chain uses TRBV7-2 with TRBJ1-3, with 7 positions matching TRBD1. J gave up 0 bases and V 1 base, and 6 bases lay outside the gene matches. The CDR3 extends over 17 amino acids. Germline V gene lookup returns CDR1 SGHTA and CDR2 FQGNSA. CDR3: CASSLDRGRGSGNTIYF. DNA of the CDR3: TGTGCCAGCAGCTTAGACAGGGGTAGGGGCTCTGGAAACACCATATATTTT.

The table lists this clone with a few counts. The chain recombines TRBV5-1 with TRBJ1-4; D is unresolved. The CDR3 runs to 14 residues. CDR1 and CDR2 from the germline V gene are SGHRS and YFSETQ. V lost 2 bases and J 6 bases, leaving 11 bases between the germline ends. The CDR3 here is CASSLGQLDEKLFF. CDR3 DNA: TGCGCCAGCAGCTTAGGCCAGCTAGATGAAAAACTGTTTTTT.

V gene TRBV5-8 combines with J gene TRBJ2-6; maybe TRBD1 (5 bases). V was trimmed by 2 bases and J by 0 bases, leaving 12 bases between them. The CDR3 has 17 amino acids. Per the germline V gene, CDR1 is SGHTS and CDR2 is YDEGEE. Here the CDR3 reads CASSLGQRHSGANVLTF. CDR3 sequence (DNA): TGTGCCAGCAGCTTAGGACAACGCCACTCTGGGGCCAACGTCCTGACTTTC.

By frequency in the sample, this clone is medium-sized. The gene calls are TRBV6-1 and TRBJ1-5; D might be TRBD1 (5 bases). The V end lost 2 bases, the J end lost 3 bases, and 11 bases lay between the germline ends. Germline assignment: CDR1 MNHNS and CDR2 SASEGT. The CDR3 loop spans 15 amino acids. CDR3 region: CASSEFDGANQPQHF. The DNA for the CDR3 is TGTGCCAGCAGTGAATTTGATGGGGCCAATCAGCCCCAGCATTTT.

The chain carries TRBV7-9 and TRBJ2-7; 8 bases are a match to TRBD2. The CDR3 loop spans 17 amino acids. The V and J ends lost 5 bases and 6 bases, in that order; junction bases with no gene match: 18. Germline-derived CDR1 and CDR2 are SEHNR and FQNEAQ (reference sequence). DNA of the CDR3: TGTGCCAGCAGCACGTACATCGCCGGGGGGGATTTAGGCGAGCAGTACTTC. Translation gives CASSTYIAGGDLGEQYF.

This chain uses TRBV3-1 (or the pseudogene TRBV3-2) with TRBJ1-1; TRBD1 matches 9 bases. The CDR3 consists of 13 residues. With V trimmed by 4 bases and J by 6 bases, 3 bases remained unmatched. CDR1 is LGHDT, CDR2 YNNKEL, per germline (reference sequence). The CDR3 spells CASSRDRDAEAFF. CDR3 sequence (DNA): TGTGCCAGCAGCCGGGACAGGGATGCTGAAGCTTTCTTT.